Listed below are T cell receptor beta chains from one sample, sequenced in a study of OX40 agonist ivuxolimab in advanced cancers. Profiling relied on immunoSEQ multiplex PCR, and the TCRdb table lists in-frame clones only, not all of them. The sample lists approximately 90,000 clones; around 85% were seen once. The sequencing here drew on CD4+ or CD8+ T cells sorted from blood, taken in a trial of the OX40 agonist ivuxolimab. These TCRs come from an adult with an advanced solid tumor such as melanoma, head and neck, liver or kidney cancer. The CDR3 runs from the conserved cysteine through the conserved F or W. D genes are given only for firm matches. Rows give clone size only sometimes, using once, few, many, or a class for an expanded clone.

j_call | v_call | clone_size | d_call | cdr3_nt | cdr3_aa
TRBJ1-1 | TRBV28 | - | - | TGTGCCAGCATCCTTAATTTTTACACTGAAGCTTTCTTT | CASILNFYTEAFF
TRBJ1-1 | TRBV5-1 | - | TRBD1 | TGCGCCAGCAGCTTGAGTGAGGGGGCCGGGAACACTGAAGCTTTCTTT | CASSLSEGAGNTEAFF
TRBJ1-1 | TRBV6-1 | - | TRBD1 | TGTGCCAGCAGCGAAAGACAGGGGGAGGTCACTGAAGCTTTCTTT | CASSERQGEVTEAFF
TRBJ1-4 | TRBV28 | - | - | TGTGCCAGCAGCTCAGGACTACAATCCGCAACTAATGAAAAACTGTTTTTT | CASSSGLQSATNEKLFF
TRBJ1-4 | TRBV30 | few | - | TGTGCCTGGAGTAGTACGTCGGGGGTTAATGAAAAACTGTTTTTT | CAWSSTSGVNEKLFF
TRBJ2-2 | TRBV5-6 | - | - | TGTGCCAGCAGCATGGGGTTTAACACCGGGGAGCTGTTTTTT | CASSMGFNTGELFF
TRBJ2-1 | TRBV5-4 | - | TRBD2 | TGTGCCGCGGGAGGCGTATCCTACAATGAGCAGTTCTTC | CAAGGVSYNEQFF
TRBJ2-1 | TRBV27 | - | - | TGTGCCAGCAGTTTAAAGCCACAAAACAATGAGCAGTTCTTC | CASSLKPQNNEQFF
TRBJ2-5 | TRBV7-2 | - | - | TGTGCCAGCAGCTTAGACGGCGAGGGGGGATTAGAGACCCAGTACTTC | CASSLDGEGGLETQYF
TRBJ2-7 | TRBV28 | - | - | TGTGCCAGCAGCCACGGCAGGGCGGCCCACGAGCAGTACTTC | CASSHGRAAHEQYF
TRBJ2-7 | TRBV5-4 | once | TRBD1 | TGTGCCAGCAGCCTGCCAGGGGACAGCCTAACCTACGAGCAGTACTTC | CASSLPGDSLTYEQYF
TRBJ2-7 | TRBV5-6 | - | - | TGTGCCAGCAGCTTGGCTGGACAGATATTCTCCTACGAGCAGTACTTC | CASSLAGQIFSYEQYF
TRBJ2-1 | TRBV7-9 | - | - | TGTGCCAGCAGCTTAAAACTAGCCCTAAATGAGCAGTTCTTC | CASSLKLALNEQFF
TRBJ1-2 | TRBV6-1 | - | - | TGTGCCAGCAAGTCGGCAGGGGCATATGGCTACACCTTC | CASKSAGAYGYTF
TRBJ2-5 | TRBV4-1 | - | - | TGCGCCAGCAGCCAAGATACACTAGGGCTCCGGCGGCGGGAGACCCAGTACTTC | CASSQDTLGLRRRETQYF
TRBJ2-1 | TRBV19 | - | - | TGTGCCAGTAGGATAGGGGTCCAGCGGAGCCTCTACAATGAGCAGTTCTTC | CASRIGVQRSLYNEQFF
TRBJ2-1 | TRBV5-1 | - | TRBD2 | TGCGCCAGCCGCTTACTAGCGGGAGCGGTCAATGAGCAGTTCTTC | CASRLLAGAVNEQFF
TRBJ1-1 | TRBV2 | - | - | TGTGCCAGCACGGGTTGGGGGGGGCGAAGTGCTTTCTTT | CASTGWGGRSAFF
TRBJ1-2 | TRBV7-2 | few | - | TGTGCCAGCAGCTTAGTGGGGGAGGGCGGCGGCTATGGCTACACCTTC | CASSLVGEGGGYGYTF
TRBJ2-7 | TRBV28 | - | TRBD2 | TGTGCCAGCAGTTCGCCAGAGCGGGAGGGCCTCCACGAGCAGTACTTC | CASSSPEREGLHEQYF